These T cell receptor beta chains were read from a single sample in a study of shared clonotypes between healthy human individuals. Sequencing used immunoSEQ multiplex PCR; TCRdb keeps in-frame clones, though not all of them. Here the sample spans about 2.5 million clones, around 93% being singletons. The specimen sequenced was naive CD4+ T cells from PBMCs. The source is a man younger than 35 in good health. Some clones in this sample may be carry-over from other donors' samples. Both conserved end residues are part of each CDR3. D genes are given only for firm matches.

v_gene	j_gene	d_gene	CDR3nt	CDR3aa
TRBV6-1	TRBJ2-3	NA	TGTGCCAGCAGTGTTTGGGCCAGCACAGATACGCAGTATTTT	CASSVWASTDTQYF
TRBV28	TRBJ2-7	NA	TGTGCCAGCCTGCGGACAGCCACCTACGAGCAGTACTTC	CASLRTATYEQYF
TRBV6-5	TRBJ2-2	NA	TGTGCCAGCAGTTATGGGTCGTCAGGGTCGGCCGGGGAGCTGTTTTTT	CASSYGSSGSAGELFF
TRBV5-1	TRBJ2-7	TRBD2	TGCGCCAGCAGCTTGCTTGGCGGGAGAAGTTACGAGCAGTACTTC	CASSLLGGRSYEQYF
TRBV29-1	TRBJ1-1	NA	TGCAGCGTTGCCCAGGTTATTGTGGCCGAGCCTGAAGCTTTCTTT	CSVAQVIVAEPEAFF
TRBV6-6	TRBJ2-3	NA	TGTCTCTGCCGGAGGGCTATCGACACAGATACGCAGTATTTT	CLCRRAIDTDTQYF
TRBV5-4	TRBJ2-2	NA	TGTGCCAGCAGCGGGGGGACCGTGAACACCGGGGAGCTGTTTTTT	CASSGGTVNTGELFF
TRBV29-1	TRBJ1-1	TRBD1	TGCAGCGTTGGGACAGGGTACGATGAAGCTTTCTTT	CSVGTGYDEAFF
TRBV9	TRBJ2-2	TRBD2	TGTGCCAGCAGCGTAGTGGGACTAAACACCGGGGAGCTGTTTTTT	CASSVVGLNTGELFF
TRBV5-1	TRBJ1-3	TRBD1	TGCGCCAGCAGCTCCGGGACAGGGTTCACCATATATTTT	CASSSGTGFTIYF
TRBV5-1	TRBJ1-1	TRBD1	TGCGCCAGCAGCTTGGCCACAGGGGGCGGTACTGAAGCTTTCTTT	CASSLATGGGTEAFF
TRBV5-1	TRBJ2-3	TRBD2	TGCGCCAGCAGCGATGCGCGGACTAGCGGAGATACGCAGTATTTT	CASSDARTSGDTQYF
TRBV6-6	TRBJ1-3	TRBD1	TGTGCCAGCAGTCAGGACAGGGGTTCGGGAAACACCATATATTTT	CASSQDRGSGNTIYF
TRBV11-2	TRBJ2-2	TRBD1	TGTGCCAGCAGCGGACAGGGGGAGGTCGGGGAGCTGTTTTTT	CASSGQGEVGELFF